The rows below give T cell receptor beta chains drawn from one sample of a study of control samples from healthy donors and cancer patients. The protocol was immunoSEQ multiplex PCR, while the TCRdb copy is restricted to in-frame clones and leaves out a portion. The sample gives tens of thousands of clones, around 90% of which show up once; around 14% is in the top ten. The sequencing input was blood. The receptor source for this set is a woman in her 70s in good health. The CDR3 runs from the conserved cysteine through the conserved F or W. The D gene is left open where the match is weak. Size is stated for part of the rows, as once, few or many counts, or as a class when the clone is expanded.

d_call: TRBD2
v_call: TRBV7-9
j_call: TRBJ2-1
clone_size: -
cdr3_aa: CASRGLAGVNEQFF
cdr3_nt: TGTGCCAGCAGGGGACTAGCGGGAGTTAATGAGCAGTTCTTC

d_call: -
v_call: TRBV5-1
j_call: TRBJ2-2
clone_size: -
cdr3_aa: CASSSEAGAATGELFF
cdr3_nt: TGCGCCAGCAGCTCAGAGGCGGGGGCCGCCACCGGGGAGCTGTTTTTT

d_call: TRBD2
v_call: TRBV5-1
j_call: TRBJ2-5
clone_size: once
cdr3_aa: CASCLAGGDQETQYF
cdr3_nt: TGCGCCAGCTGCCTAGCGGGGGGGGACCAAGAGACCCAGTACTTC

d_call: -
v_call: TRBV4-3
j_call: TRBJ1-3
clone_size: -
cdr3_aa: CASSQGAGLNTIYF
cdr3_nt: TGCGCCAGCAGCCAAGGGGCAGGGTTAAACACCATATATTTT

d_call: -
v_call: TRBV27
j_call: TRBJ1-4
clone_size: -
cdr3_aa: CASSLSNVGEKLFF
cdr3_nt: TGTGCCAGCAGTTTATCGAATGTGGGGGAAAAACTGTTTTTT

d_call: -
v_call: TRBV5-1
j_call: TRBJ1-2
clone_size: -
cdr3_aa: CASSLETSSPYGYTF
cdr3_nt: TGCGCCAGCAGCTTGGAGACGTCGAGTCCCTATGGCTACACCTTC

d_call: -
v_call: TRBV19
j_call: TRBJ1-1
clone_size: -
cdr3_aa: CASSIVGGGEAFF
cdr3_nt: TGTGCCAGTAGTATAGTTGGTGGCGGTGAAGCTTTCTTT

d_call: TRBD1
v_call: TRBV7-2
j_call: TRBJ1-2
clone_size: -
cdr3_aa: CASRDQGAIGYTF
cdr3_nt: TGTGCCAGCAGGGACCAGGGGGCGATTGGCTACACCTTC

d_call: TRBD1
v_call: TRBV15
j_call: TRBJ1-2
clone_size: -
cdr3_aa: CATSRDTITGALYGYTF
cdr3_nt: TGTGCCACCAGCAGAGATACCATTACAGGGGCCCTCTATGGCTACACCTTC

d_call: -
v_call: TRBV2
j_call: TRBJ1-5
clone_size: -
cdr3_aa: CASAPEAGNQPQHF
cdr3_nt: TGTGCCAGCGCCCCGGAGGCTGGCAATCAGCCCCAGCATTTT

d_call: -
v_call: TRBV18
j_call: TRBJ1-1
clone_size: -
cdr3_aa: CASSPDKSALEAFF
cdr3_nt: TGTGCCAGCTCACCAGACAAAAGCGCCCTTGAAGCTTTCTTT

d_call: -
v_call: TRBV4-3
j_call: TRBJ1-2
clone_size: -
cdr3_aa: CASSQDRHSRGGYTF
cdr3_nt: TGCGCCAGCAGCCAAGATCGTCACTCTAGAGGTGGCTACACCTTC

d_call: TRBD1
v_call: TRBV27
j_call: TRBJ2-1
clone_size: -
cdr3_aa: CASSLYLPGQGSNEQFF
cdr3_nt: TGTGCCAGCAGTTTATATCTCCCGGGACAGGGTAGTAATGAGCAGTTCTTC

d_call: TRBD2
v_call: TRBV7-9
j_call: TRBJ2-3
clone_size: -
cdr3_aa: CASSLGKGLAVVTDTQYF
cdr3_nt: TGTGCCAGCAGCCTGGGGAAGGGGCTAGCGGTAGTCACAGATACGCAGTATTTT

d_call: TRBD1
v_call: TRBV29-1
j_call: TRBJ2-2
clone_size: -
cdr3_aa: CSADRGHTGELFF
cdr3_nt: TGCAGCGCGGACAGGGGACACACCGGGGAGCTGTTTTTT

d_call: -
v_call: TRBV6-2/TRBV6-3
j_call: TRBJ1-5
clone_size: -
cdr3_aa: CASSYSSGRTLSNQPQHF
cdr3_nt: TGTGCCAGCAGTTACTCATCGGGCAGGACTCTAAGCAATCAGCCCCAGCATTTT

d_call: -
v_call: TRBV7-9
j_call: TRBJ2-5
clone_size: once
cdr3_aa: CASSPTQTGQETQYF
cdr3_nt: TGTGCCAGCAGCCCCACCCAGACTGGTCAAGAGACCCAGTACTTC

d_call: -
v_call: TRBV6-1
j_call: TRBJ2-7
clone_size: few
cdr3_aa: CASSDATNYEQYF
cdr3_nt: TGTGCCAGCAGTGACGCGACTAACTACGAGCAGTACTTC

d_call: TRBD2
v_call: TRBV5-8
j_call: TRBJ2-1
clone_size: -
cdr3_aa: CASSLGTSSYNEQFF
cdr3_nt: TGTGCCAGCAGCTTAGGGACTAGCTCCTACAATGAGCAGTTCTTC

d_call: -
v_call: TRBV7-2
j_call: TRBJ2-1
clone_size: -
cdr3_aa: CASSSRWGAGNNEQFF
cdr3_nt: TGTGCCAGCAGTTCAAGGTGGGGCGCGGGGAACAATGAGCAGTTCTTC

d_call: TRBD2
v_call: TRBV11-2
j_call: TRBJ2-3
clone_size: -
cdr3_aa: CASAASGDADTQYF
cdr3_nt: TGTGCCAGTGCCGCCAGCGGGGACGCAGATACGCAGTATTTT

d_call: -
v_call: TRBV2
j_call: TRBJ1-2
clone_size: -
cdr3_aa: CASRAAGRANYGYTF
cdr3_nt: TGTGCCAGCAGAGCCGCAGGGCGAGCTAACTATGGCTACACCTTC

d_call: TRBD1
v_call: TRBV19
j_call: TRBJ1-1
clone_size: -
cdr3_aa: CASSIVGTGGNTEAFF
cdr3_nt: TGTGCCAGTAGTATAGTCGGGACAGGGGGGAACACTGAAGCTTTCTTT

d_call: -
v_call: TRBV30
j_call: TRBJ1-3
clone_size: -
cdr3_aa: CAWSPQASGNTIYF
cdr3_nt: TGTGCCTGGAGTCCGCAGGCATCTGGAAACACCATATATTTT

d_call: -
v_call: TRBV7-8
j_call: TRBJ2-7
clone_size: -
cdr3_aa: CASSLYSYEQYF
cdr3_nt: TGTGCCAGCAGCTTATATAGCTACGAGCAGTACTTC

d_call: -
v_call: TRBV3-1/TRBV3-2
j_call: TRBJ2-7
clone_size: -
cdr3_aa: CASSQGTAYEQYF
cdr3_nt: TGTGCCAGCAGCCAAGGGACGGCATACGAGCAGTACTTC

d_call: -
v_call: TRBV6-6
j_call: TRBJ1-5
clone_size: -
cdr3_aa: CASRRQDVRLGQPQHF
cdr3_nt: TGTGCCAGCAGAAGACAGGACGTCCGACTAGGGCAGCCCCAGCATTTT

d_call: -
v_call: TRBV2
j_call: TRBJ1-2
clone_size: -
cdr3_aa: CASNQQGYGYTF
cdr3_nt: TGTGCCAGCAACCAACAGGGCTATGGCTACACCTTC

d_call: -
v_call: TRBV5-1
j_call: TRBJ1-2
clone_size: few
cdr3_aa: CASSPGGANYGYTF
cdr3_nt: TGCGCCAGCAGCCCGGGGGGCGCTAACTATGGCTACACCTTC

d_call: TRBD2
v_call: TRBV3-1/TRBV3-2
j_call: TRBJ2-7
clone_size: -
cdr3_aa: CASSQRVTGTSAGPYEQYF
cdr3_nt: TGTGCCAGCAGCCAAAGAGTAACCGGGACTAGCGCCGGGCCTTACGAGCAGTACTTC

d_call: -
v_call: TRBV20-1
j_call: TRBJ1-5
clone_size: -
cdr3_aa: CSASRISNQPQHF
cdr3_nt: TGCAGTGCTAGTAGGATTAGCAATCAGCCCCAGCATTTT

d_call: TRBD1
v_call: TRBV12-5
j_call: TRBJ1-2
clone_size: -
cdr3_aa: CASGNRQGIYGYTF
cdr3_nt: TGTGCTAGTGGTAACCGACAGGGCATCTATGGCTACACCTTC

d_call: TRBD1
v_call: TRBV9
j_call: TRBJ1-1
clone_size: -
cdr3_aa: CASSPGTGNTEAFF
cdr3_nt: TGTGCCAGCAGCCCCGGGACAGGGAACACTGAAGCTTTCTTT

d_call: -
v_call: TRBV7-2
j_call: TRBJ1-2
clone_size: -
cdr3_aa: CASSPPPYGYTF
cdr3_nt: TGTGCCAGCAGCCCTCCCCCCTATGGCTACACCTTC

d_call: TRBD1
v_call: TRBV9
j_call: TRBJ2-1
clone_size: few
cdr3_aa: CASSWGTGQDEQFF
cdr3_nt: TGTGCCAGCAGCTGGGGGACAGGGCAGGATGAGCAGTTCTTC

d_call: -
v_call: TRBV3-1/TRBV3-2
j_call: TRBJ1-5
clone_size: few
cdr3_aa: CASSQENRDQPQHF
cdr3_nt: TGTGCCAGCAGCCAGGAGAACAGGGATCAGCCCCAGCATTTT